This paragraph covers one T cell receptor (beta chain) sequence. What it binds is unknown. The data stem from a study of somatic mutations in cytotoxic T cells in rheumatoid arthritis. General observations from the study: Within the rheumatoid arthritis patients, CD8+ clonality went up as age increased (Spearman r of about 0.52). The same was not true of the healthy controls.

The protocol was immunoSEQ multiplex PCR, while the TCRdb copy is restricted to in-frame clones and leaves out a portion. The sample lists roughly 9,800 clones, around nine tenths seen once, with about 15% in the top ten. The germline V gene has CDR1 SGHRS and CDR2 YFSETQ. V lost 5 bases, J lost 8 bases, and 10 bases stayed unmatched. The CDR3 contains 15 residues. The origin of this receptor is a woman aged 18-30 years with rheumatoid arthritis. The sequenced material came from CD8+ T cells sorted from blood. This chain connects TRBV5-1 to TRBJ2-1; 10 bases agree with TRBD1. CDR3 bases: TGCGCCAGCAGGGCGGGGACAGGGGTGACGGATGAGCAGTTCTTC. It specifies CASRAGTGVTDEQFF.